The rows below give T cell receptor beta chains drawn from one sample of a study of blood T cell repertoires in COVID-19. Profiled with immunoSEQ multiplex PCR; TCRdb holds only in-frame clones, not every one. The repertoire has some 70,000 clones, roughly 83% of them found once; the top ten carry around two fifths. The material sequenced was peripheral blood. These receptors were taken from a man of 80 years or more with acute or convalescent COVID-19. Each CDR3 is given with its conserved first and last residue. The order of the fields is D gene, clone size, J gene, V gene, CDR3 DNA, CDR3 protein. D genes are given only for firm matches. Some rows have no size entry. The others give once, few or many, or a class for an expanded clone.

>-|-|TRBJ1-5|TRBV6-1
TGTGCCAGCAGTGAACGGCGAGGGAATCAGCCCCAGCATTTT
CASSERRGNQPQHF
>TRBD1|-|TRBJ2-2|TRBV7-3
TGTGCCAGCAGCTTAGCTGGACAGGGGCGGAACACCGGGGAGCTGTTTTTT
CASSLAGQGRNTGELFF
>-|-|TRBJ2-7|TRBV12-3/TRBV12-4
TGTGCCAGCAGTTCACAGGGAACCTACGAGCAGTACTTC
CASSSQGTYEQYF
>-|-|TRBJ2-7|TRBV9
TGTGCCAGCAGCGTAGATCCCAGGAACTACGAGCAGTACTTC
CASSVDPRNYEQYF
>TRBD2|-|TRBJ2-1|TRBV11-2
TGTGCCAGCAGCTCTAAGCGGGGGGGCGATGAGCAGTTCTTC
CASSSKRGGDEQFF
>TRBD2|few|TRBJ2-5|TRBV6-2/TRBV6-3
TGTGCCAGCAGTTACCCTATGCTCCCGGGACTAGCGACGGAGACCCAGTACTTC
CASSYPMLPGLATETQYF
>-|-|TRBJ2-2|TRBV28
TGTGCCAGCAGTCCTCCCTCGGGGAGCCCGAACACCGGGGAGCTGTTTTTT
CASSPPSGSPNTGELFF
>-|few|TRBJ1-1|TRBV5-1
TGCGCCAGCAGCTTCATGAGTTCTTTCTCGAACACTGAAGCTTTCTTT
CASSFMSSFSNTEAFF
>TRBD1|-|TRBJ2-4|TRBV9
TGTGCCAGCAGCGGGGACAGCAAAAACATTCAGTACTTC
CASSGDSKNIQYF
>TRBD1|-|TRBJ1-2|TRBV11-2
TGTGCCAGCAGCGTGGACAGGGGAGGTGGCTACACCTTC
CASSVDRGGGYTF
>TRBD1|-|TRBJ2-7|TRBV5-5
TGTGCCAGCAGCTGGACAGGGGGTCCATACGAGCAGTACTTC
CASSWTGGPYEQYF
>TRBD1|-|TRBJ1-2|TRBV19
TGTGCCAGTAGTCCACGACAGGGTGACCCCTATGGCTACACCTTC
CASSPRQGDPYGYTF
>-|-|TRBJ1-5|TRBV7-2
TGTGCCAGCAGCTTAGGTATGGGCACCTTAGCGGATCAGCCCCAGCATTTT
CASSLGMGTLADQPQHF
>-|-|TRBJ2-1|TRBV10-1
TGCGCCAGCAGTGAGTCGTTCGGCAATGAGCAGTTCTTC
CASSESFGNEQFF
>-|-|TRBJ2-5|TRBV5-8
TGTGCCAGCAGCTTGGAAAGGGGCTGGGAGACCCAGTACTTC
CASSLERGWETQYF
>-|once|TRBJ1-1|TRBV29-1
TGCAGCGTTGAAGAATCGGGGGGAAGGAACACTGAAGCTTTCTTT
CSVEESGGRNTEAFF
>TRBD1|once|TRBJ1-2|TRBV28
TGTGCCAGCAGGCCCGGGACAGTAGATGGCTACACCTTC
CASRPGTVDGYTF
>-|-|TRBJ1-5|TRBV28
TGTGCCAGCAGCACAATTGGAGGTCAGCCCCAGCATTTT
CASSTIGGQPQHF
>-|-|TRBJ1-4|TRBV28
TGTGCCAGCAGTTTTCGAGGGAGGGGAACTAATGAAAAACTGTTTTTT
CASSFRGRGTNEKLFF
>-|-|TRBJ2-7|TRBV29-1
TGCAGCGTTGTCTTGGGGAGCAGGAGCTCCTACGAGCAGTACTTC
CSVVLGSRSSYEQYF
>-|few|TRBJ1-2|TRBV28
TGTGCCAGCAGTCCCACCAGGTCCTGGCCCAAAAATTCCGGTGGCTACACCTTC
CASSPTRSWPKNSGGYTF
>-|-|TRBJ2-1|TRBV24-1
TGTGCCACCAGTGGTTGGGGCTTGGACAATGAGCAGTTCTTC
CATSGWGLDNEQFF
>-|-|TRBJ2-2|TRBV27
TGTGCCAGCAGCTCCGGGACTCTTAGATCAGCCGGGGAGCTGTTTTTT
CASSSGTLRSAGELFF
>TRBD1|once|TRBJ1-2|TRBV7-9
TGTGCCAGCAGCTTAGGCACAGGGGATGGCTACACCTTC
CASSLGTGDGYTF
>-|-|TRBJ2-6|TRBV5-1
TGCGCCAGCACTCACAGGGCGGATGGGGCCAACGTCCTGACTTTC
CASTHRADGANVLTF
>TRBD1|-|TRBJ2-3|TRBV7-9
TGTGCCAGCAGCCGGGGACAGCACACAGATACGCAGTATTTT
CASSRGQHTDTQYF
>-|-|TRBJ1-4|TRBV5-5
TGTGCCAGCAGCTTGGCCAAACTTGCAACTAATGAAAAACTGTTTTTT
CASSLAKLATNEKLFF
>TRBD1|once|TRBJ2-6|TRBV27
TGTGCCAGCAGTTTGTCAGGGGGCAGCTCTGGGGCCAACGTCCTGACTTTC
CASSLSGGSSGANVLTF